This TCR beta chain came from a study of identical twins. Losses at the gene ends were 2 bases for V and 0 bases for J; bases not matched to a gene: 3. Germline-derived CDR1 and CDR2 are ENHRY and SYGVKD. CDR3 length: 15 amino acids. TCRdb re-called the 5' RACE reads through MiXCR, storing one row per CDR3 protein. The sample holds about 700,000 distinct CDR3 sequences, roughly 8% seen once. Many counts were recorded for this clonotype. The antigen is unknown. Study conclusions and caveats: With beta out-of-frame sequences, excess sharing by twins was weaker. With abundant cord blood beta clonotypes, insertions were fewer; memory repertoires showed no such pattern. Possibly, invariant MAIT and iNKT cells partly confounded zero-insertion analyses.

The same sample was also studied in work on yellow fever vaccine responses in identical twins.

V usage is TRBV10-3 and J usage is TRBJ2-7; 8 bases align to TRBD1. This sequence was found in a woman younger than 30 in good health. The sample taken for sequencing was PBMCs. CDR3 protein: CAISERTGNSYEQYF. The CDR3 nucleotides are TGTGCCATCAGTGAGAGGACAGGGAACTCCTACGAGCAGTACTTC.